This T cell receptor beta chain was identified in a study of blood T cell repertoires in COVID-19. For the study at large: Collection of acute and convalescent COVID-19 samples took place in the United States, Italy and Spain. T cells, B-cell-depleted T cells, or PBMCs provided the cDNA or gDNA that served as material.

Sequencing used immunoSEQ multiplex PCR; TCRdb keeps in-frame clones, though not all of them. The sample shows some 94,000 clones, about two thirds of them seen only once. A single count supports this clone. The specimen sequenced was peripheral blood. The source of this sequence is a woman between 55 and 75 years old in a cohort sampled during active or convalescent COVID-19.

CDR3 coding DNA: TGTGCCAGCAGTGATAGCGGGGGAGTTATAAGCAATGAGCAGTTCTTC. Translated: CASSDSGGVISNEQFF. The chain joins TRBV27 to TRBJ2-1, with TRBD2 matching 9 bases. There are 16 residues in the CDR3. Germline trimming cut 5 bases from V and 6 bases from J; bases unmatched to any gene: 11. Germline-derived CDR1 and CDR2 are MNHEY and SMNVEV (reference sequence).